This paragraph covers one T cell receptor beta chain sequence. This record comes from a study of Graves' ophthalmopathy and Graves' hyperthyroidism. Study information: There was a collection of peripheral blood at initial diagnosis, before any treatment.

RNA transcripts were the template, and TCR beta CDR3 regions were amplified from them. An initial RT-PCR round employing HTBI primers preceded a second-round multiplex PCR. One entry per CDR3 protein results from TCRdb running MiXCR on the multiplex PCR reads. The sample lists approximately 480,000 distinct CDR3 sequences, about 15% occurring once. Clinical symptoms and serum thyroxine were used for diagnosis; TRAb, thyroid ultrasound and orbital computed tomography were also relied on. A roughly 9.1 ml volume of fresh peripheral blood provided the PBMCs. V was shortened by 1 base and J by 8 bases, with 15 bases between the two germline ends. The CDR3 runs 15 residues.

This clonotype originated in a woman in her 30s with Graves' ophthalmopathy. Sequences were obtained from blood. The chain couples TRBV12-3 or TRBV12-4 to TRBJ1-5; no clear D. CDR3 loop: CASSLGGGVGKPQHF. CDR3 coding DNA: TGTGCCAGCAGTTTAGGAGGAGGTGTGGGTAAGCCCCAGCATTTT.